This TCR beta chain was obtained from a study of CD8 T cells in Susac syndrome (dated by TCRdb to the late 2010s). Regarding the complete study: Among the Susac syndrome patients who were sequenced, clinically active disease was present in six and clinical remission was observed in under ten. Susac syndrome patients were therapy-naive, on corticosteroids (some also receiving IVIg), or on IVIg alone at blood withdrawal. Whether CD8+ T cell activation and differentiation in Susac syndrome was antigen driven was tested using repertoire sequencing. CD8+ T cell repertoire clonality was compared between 11 to 12 healthy donors, some 14 Susac syndrome patients and fewer than 19 multiple sclerosis patients. Overall results and qualifications from the work: CD8+ repertoires in Susac syndrome showed clonal expansion, which was highest in CD8+ TEMRA cells and was greater in clinically active patients than in remitting patients. The number of individuals in the TCR sequencing and HLA analysis was acknowledged as relatively small. Around 15 and five Susac-specific public clones were found in the total CD8+ and CD8+ TEMRA repertoires, respectively.

This clonotype was seen just once. The antigen it binds to is not known. Within one base of it there is no much larger clone, and no base qualities were kept. A lone read is weak support. RNA was extracted with the RNeasy kit and about 0.5 to 1 ug was reverse transcribed using random hexamers. The immunoSEQ multiplex PCR assay, which covers 54 Vbeta and 13 Jbeta segments, was used to amplify TCR beta CDR3 regions. Bias from PCR amplification was corrected by using a synthetic template baseline for primer optimization and for computational correction. Turning to the authors' computational methods: Reads were annotated to V, D and J genes according to IMGT and were analyzed with immunoSEQ Analyzer, with only productive sequences retained. To calculate clonality, Shannon entropy was normalized by log2 of the number of productive unique sequences and then subtracted from one. For each patient and control, public and private clones were evaluated among the 100 most prevalent clones. A clone was defined as Susac-specific if it was absent from the healthy and MS cohorts, from about 1,100 published viral clones and from other ImmuneACCESS disease sequences. Using fastp trimming at Q25 and MiXCR clonotype assembly, TCRdb reanalyzed the public sequencing data and kept in-frame beta chains. Every entry covers one CDR3 protein and lists the most common genes and DNA from its rows. Here the V and J calls rest on TCRdb's processing, not on the authors' analysis. This sample holds some 130,000 distinct CDR3 sequences; more than 85% were observed only once. 0.15% to 0.2% of the sample is taken by the ten largest.

The germline V gene gives CDR1 as SGHTA and CDR2 as FQGNSA. The CDR3 contains 14 residues, cysteine and phenylalanine counted. The retained sequence is limited to the CDR3, 42 bases, with the frame set at the first base. Germline trimming: 8 bases from V, 6 bases from J; junction bases outside gene matches: 7. High-throughput TCR beta sequencing profiled peripheral blood CD8+ and CD4+ T cells from healthy donors, Susac syndrome patients and multiple sclerosis patients. Recently defined diagnostic criteria for definite or probable disease were met by the Susac syndrome patients. CD8+ TEMRA cells were enriched by FACS, while bulk CD8+ and CD4+ T cells were purified by magnetic negative isolation. Blood was drawn into EDTA tubes, processed within 24 hours, and PBMCs were isolated by density gradient centrifugation. PBMCs intended for TCR sequencing were frozen in liquid nitrogen and were later thawed in a 37 degrees C water bath. A purity of at least 90% was achieved for sorted or isolated CD4+, CD8+ and CD8+ TEMRA cells.

This sequence uses TRBV7-2 and TRBJ2-7; 13 bases in the middle match TRBD2. Sequenced: CD8+ T cells from PBMCs. This sequence was found in a human donor with Susac syndrome. The CDR3 reads CASQLAGGPVEQYF. The bases read TGTGCCAGCCAACTAGCGGGAGGGCCGGTCGAGCAGTACTTC.